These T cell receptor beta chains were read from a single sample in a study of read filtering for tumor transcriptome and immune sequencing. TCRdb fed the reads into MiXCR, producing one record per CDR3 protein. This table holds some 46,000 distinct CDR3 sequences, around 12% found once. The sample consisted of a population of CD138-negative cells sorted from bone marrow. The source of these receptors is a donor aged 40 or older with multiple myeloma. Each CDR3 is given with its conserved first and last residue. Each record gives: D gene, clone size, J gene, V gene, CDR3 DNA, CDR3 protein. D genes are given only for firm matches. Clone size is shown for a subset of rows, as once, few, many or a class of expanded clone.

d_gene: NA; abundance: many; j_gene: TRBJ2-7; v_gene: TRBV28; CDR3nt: TGTGCCAGCAAATTGACAATGGGCGAGCAGTACTTC; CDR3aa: CASKLTMGEQYF
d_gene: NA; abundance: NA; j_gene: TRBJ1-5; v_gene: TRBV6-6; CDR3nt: TGTGCCAGCAGTTACTCCTGGGGGGTTCAGCCCCAGCATTTT; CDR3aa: CASSYSWGVQPQHF
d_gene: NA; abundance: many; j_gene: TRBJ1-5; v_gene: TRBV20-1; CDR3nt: TGCAGTGCTAGAGACCGAGACAGGTACAATCAGCCCCAGCATTTT; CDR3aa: CSARDRDRYNQPQHF
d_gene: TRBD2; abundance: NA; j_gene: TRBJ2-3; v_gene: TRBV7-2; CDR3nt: TGTGCCAGCAGCTTAGGACTAGCGGGACACACGGGTACGCAGTATTTT; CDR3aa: CASSLGLAGHTGTQYF
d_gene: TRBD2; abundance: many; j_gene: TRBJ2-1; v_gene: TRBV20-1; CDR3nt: TGCAGTGCTAGAATGACGTCGGGGACTAGCGGGAGAGGGACCTACAATGAGCAGTTCTTC; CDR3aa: CSARMTSGTSGRGTYNEQFF
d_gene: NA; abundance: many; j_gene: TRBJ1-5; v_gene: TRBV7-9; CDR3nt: TGTGCCAGCAGCTCCTCAGGGAATCAGCCCCAGCATTTT; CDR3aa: CASSSSGNQPQHF
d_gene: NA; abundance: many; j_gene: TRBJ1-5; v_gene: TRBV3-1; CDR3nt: TGTGCCAGCAGTCTACAATATAGAGATCAGCCCCAGCATTTT; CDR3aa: CASSLQYRDQPQHF
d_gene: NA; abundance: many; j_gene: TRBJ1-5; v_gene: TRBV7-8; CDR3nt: TGTGCCAGCAGCTCCCCGCGTGGGACGGGAGATCAGCCCCAGCATTTT; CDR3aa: CASSSPRGTGDQPQHF
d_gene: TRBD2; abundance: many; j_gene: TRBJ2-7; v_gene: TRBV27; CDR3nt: TGTGCCAGCAGGGGGGGGGGGGGTTTGTACGAGCAGTACTTC; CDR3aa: CASRGGGGLYEQYF
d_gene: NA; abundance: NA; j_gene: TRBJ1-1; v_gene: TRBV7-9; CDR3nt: TGTGCCAGCAGCCGGAGTGGGGGGACTGAAGCTTTCTTT; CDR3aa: CASSRSGGTEAFF
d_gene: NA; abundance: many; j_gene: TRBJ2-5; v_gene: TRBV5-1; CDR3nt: TGCGCCAGCAGCCCCCTTGGGGAAGAGACCCAGTACTTC; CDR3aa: CASSPLGEETQYF
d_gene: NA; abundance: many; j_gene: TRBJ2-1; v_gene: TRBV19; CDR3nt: TGTGCCAGTAGTATCTTTGCGGGAACCCACAATGAGCAGTTCTTC; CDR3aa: CASSIFAGTHNEQFF
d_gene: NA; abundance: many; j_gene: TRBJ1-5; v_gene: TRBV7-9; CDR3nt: TGTGCCAGCAGCTTAGATGGGCAGCCCCAGCATTTT; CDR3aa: CASSLDGQPQHF
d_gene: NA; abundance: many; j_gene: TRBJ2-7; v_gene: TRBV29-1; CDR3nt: TGCAGCGTCGCTGGCTCCTACGAGCAGTACTTC; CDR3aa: CSVAGSYEQYF
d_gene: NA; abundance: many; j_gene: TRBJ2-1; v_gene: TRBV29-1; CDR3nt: TGCAGCGCACGGACAGACAACAATGAGCAGTTCTTC; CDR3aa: CSARTDNNEQFF
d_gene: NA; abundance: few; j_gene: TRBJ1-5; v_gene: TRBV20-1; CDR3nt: TGCAGTGCTAGAGCCAACCGACAAGGGCCTTCGCAGCCCCAGCATTTT; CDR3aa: CSARANRQGPSQPQHF
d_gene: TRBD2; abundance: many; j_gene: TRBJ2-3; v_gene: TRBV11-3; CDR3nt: TGTGCCAGCAGCTTAGGAGACGGGAGGAACCTAGATACGCAGTATTTT; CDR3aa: CASSLGDGRNLDTQYF